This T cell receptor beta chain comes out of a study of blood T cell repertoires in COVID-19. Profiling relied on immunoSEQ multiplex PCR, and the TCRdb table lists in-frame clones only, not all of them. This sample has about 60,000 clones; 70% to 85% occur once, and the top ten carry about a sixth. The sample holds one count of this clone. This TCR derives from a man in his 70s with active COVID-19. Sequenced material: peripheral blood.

The CDR3 DNA reads as TGTGCCAGCAGCCTTGGAGGGCCACAGGGGGCCTATGGCTACACCTTC. Translation gives CASSLGGPQGAYGYTF. The rearrangement joins TRBV14 to TRBJ1-2; 9 bases fit TRBD1. CDR1 SGHDN and CDR2 FVKESK come from the germline V gene. The CDR3 runs 16 residues. Trimming at V came to 4 bases and at J to 4 bases, leaving 10 bases not matched to a gene.